This T cell receptor beta chain was captured in a study of OX40 agonist ivuxolimab in advanced cancers. In the study overall: A diagnosis of hepatocellular carcinoma, melanoma, renal cell or head and neck cancer was present in dose-escalation patients.

This clone appeared a few times. Its specificity is unknown. Systemic immunosuppression or autoimmune disease history was grounds to exclude patients. The CDR3 spans 11 residues. The V and J ends lost 5 bases and 5 bases respectively, with 6 bases between them. CDR1 is LNHDA and CDR2 is SQIVND in the germline V gene (reference sequence). Overall study results and limits: The authors did not determine the antigen specificity of the expanded peripheral T cells.

Profiling relied on immunoSEQ multiplex PCR, and the TCRdb table lists in-frame clones only, not all of them. The data contain 50,000 to 65,000 clones, 80% to 95% of them singletons. This specimen was CD4+ or CD8+ T cells sorted from blood, taken in a trial of the OX40 agonist ivuxolimab. The chain links TRBV19 to TRBJ1-2; D gene unclear. The source of this sequence is an adult with an advanced solid tumor such as melanoma, head and neck, liver or kidney cancer. The CDR3 DNA is TGTGCCAGTAGTGAGCCGTATGGCTACACCTTC. The encoded protein is CASSEPYGYTF. The entire variable domain, with the rest obtained from reference TRBV19 and TRBJ1-2, is as follows: DGGITQSPKYLFRKEGQNVTLSCEQNLNHDAMYWYRQDPGQGLRLIYYSQIVNDFQKGDIAEGYSVSREKKESFPLTVTSAQKNPTAFYLCASSEPYGYTFGSGTRLTVV.